This is a list of T cell receptor beta chains from one sample in a study of blood T cell repertoires in COVID-19. The repertoire was sequenced with immunoSEQ multiplex PCR; TCRdb's copy has only in-frame clones and lacks some. The top ten hold 13% to 15% of the sample, which has about 180,000 clones, approximately 80% seen once. Sequenced input: PBMCs or T cells enriched from blood (not recorded which). The source is a man in his fifties or sixties who had been exposed to COVID-19. Both conserved end residues are part of each CDR3. The D gene is left open where the match is weak. Size values are once, few and many counts, or a class for expanded clones, and some rows have none.

TRBV6-4	-	-	TRBJ2-6	CASSDDPSSGANVLTF	TGTGCCAGCAGTGACGACCCTAGCTCTGGGGCCAACGTCCTGACTTTC
TRBV10-1	-	TRBD2	TRBJ2-7	CASSAPIGGARPYEQYF	TGCGCCAGCAGTGCCCCAATCGGGGGGGCCCGTCCCTACGAGCAGTACTTC
TRBV2	-	TRBD2	TRBJ2-3	CASAPTGGRGPDTQYF	TGTGCCAGCGCCCCAACAGGCGGGAGAGGGCCAGATACGCAGTATTTT
TRBV4-1	-	-	TRBJ2-7	CASSQEGQGFGEQYF	TGCGCCAGCAGCCAAGAGGGGCAGGGCTTCGGCGAGCAGTACTTC
TRBV29-1	-	-	TRBJ2-3	CTASSTDTQYF	TGCACAGCGAGTAGCACAGATACGCAGTATTTT
TRBV10-2	-	-	TRBJ2-2	CASSETTGGTGELFF	TGCGCCAGCAGTGAGACGACAGGCGGGACCGGGGAGCTGTTTTTT
TRBV4-1	-	TRBD1	TRBJ1-1	CASSRGYDRGFAFF	TGCGCCAGCAGCCGGGGATACGACAGGGGGTTTGCTTTCTTT
TRBV9	-	TRBD2	TRBJ2-7	CASSPPQPGLAEQYF	TGTGCCAGCAGCCCCCCCCAACCGGGACTAGCGGAGCAGTACTTC
TRBV19	-	-	TRBJ2-1	CASSIVQSNEQFF	TGTGCCAGTAGTATAGTACAAAGCAATGAGCAGTTCTTC
TRBV21-1	-	-	TRBJ2-7	CASSKGPRIYEQYF	TGTGCCAGCAGCAAAGGGCCCAGGATCTACGAGCAGTACTTC
TRBV12-3/TRBV12-4	few	TRBD1	TRBJ1-2	CASSLTGRYGYTF	TGTGCCAGCAGTTTGACAGGGAGGTATGGCTACACCTTC
TRBV5-1	-	TRBD2	TRBJ2-1	CASSPGLAGGGLHDEQFF	TGCGCCAGCAGCCCGGGACTAGCGGGAGGAGGACTGCACGATGAGCAGTTCTTC
TRBV27	-	TRBD1	TRBJ2-7	CASSFAGQGYEQYF	TGTGCCAGCAGTTTCGCGGGACAGGGCTACGAGCAGTACTTC
TRBV3-1/TRBV3-2	-	-	TRBJ1-1	CASSQGTLNTEAFF	TGTGCCAGCAGCCAAGGGACATTGAACACTGAAGCTTTCTTT
TRBV2	few	TRBD2	TRBJ2-1	CASSVIPIGLAGGSQFF	TGTGCCAGCAGTGTGATTCCGATCGGCCTAGCGGGAGGGTCGCAGTTCTTC
TRBV7-2	-	-	TRBJ1-4	CATRGWGTTNEKLFF	TGTGCCACCCGCGGCTGGGGCACAACTAATGAAAAACTGTTTTTT